This TCR beta chain was observed in a study of T-cell reconstitution after alpha-beta-depleted transplantation in children. Losses at the gene ends were 5 bases for V and 11 bases for J; bases not matched to a gene: 10. The CDR3 extends over 14 amino acids. The germline gives CDR1 SGHTA, CDR2 FQGNSA. Construction of the TCRbeta library involved unique molecular identifiers. A single record per CDR3 protein comes from TCRdb applying MiXCR to the PCR reads. The sample lists approximately 980,000 distinct CDR3 sequences, roughly 29% occurring once. The receptor comes from a boy younger than two who had a stem cell transplant for SCID, so the T cells may come from the graft donor. This specimen consisted of PBMCs, mostly from graft donor cells, obtained 360 days after TCRalphabeta/CD19-depleted stem cell transplant. This chain joins TRBV7-2 and TRBJ2-4; TRBD2 matches 9 bases. The CDR3 DNA sequence: TGTGCCAGCAGCGGGCGTAGCGGGGGCTACCTTCAGTACTTC. This translates into CASSGRSGGYLQYF.